This record covers a single TCR beta chain. The data originate from a study of blood T cell repertoires in COVID-19. Sequencing was performed with immunoSEQ multiplex PCR; in TCRdb, only in-frame clones are kept and a portion is missing. The table shows around 80,000 clones, with over 65% occurring only once. The germline V gene encodes CDR1 MNHEY and CDR2 SMNVEV (reference sequence). Trimming shortened V by 6 bases and J by 0 bases, and 8 bases separated the two germline ends. The CDR3 contains 14 residues. The chain links TRBV27 to TRBJ1-4; TRBD1 might be the D (6 bases). Sequencing was done on a sample of peripheral blood. This clonotype originated in a man aged 45-65 years with active or convalescent COVID-19. CDR3 residues: CASSRGATNEKLFF. CDR3 coding DNA: TGTGCCAGCAGCAGGGGTGCAACTAATGAAAAACTGTTTTTT.